Sequencing of this T cell receptor beta chain was carried out in a study of blood T cell repertoires in COVID-19. Recovered status applied to Cohort 3 donors who had two consecutive negative PCRs. It also applied to those with clearance or with symptom resolution. The CDR3 consists of 17 residues. Germline V gene data show CDR1 as SGHVS and CDR2 as FQNEAQ. Trimming cost V 5 bases and J 8 bases, with 25 bases left between them. In the original processing: Estimation of nucleated cell counts was performed using reference gene primer amplification. Data came from immunoSEQ multiplex PCR; TCRdb stores just in-frame clones and leaves some out. V, J and clone size reflect that table, while D and trimming were determined from the DNA. The sample carries more than 200,000 clones, around 89% recorded once.

The V gene is TRBV7-8, the J gene TRBJ2-1; tentative D call: TRBD1 (6 bases). The material sequenced was PBMCs or T cells enriched from blood (not recorded which). This TCR was recovered from a woman aged 25 to 45 who had recovered from COVID-19. The CDR3 sequence: CASSQDWGRVGGDEQFF. CDR3 nucleotides: TGTGCCAGCAGCCAAGACTGGGGGCGGGTAGGCGGCGATGAGCAGTTCTTC.